The 30 T cell receptor beta chains below come from one sample, sequenced in a study of metastatic and nonmetastatic thyroid tumors. No treatment of any kind had been given to any patient before thyroid surgery. TCRdb re-clonotyped the PCR reads via MiXCR. The table records approximately 39,000 clones, 20% of them present only once. Source material: blood. These receptors were obtained from a female donor with papillary thyroid cancer or a benign thyroid nodule (not recorded which). Some clones in this sample may be carry-over from other donors' samples.

This chain links TRBV6-1 with TRBJ1-1; no definite D call. The germline gives CDR1 MNHNS, CDR2 SASEGT. This CDR3 contains 15 residues. V shed 7 bases and J shed 4 bases, with 19 bases lying between them. The CDR3 coding sequence is TGTGCCAGCACCCCGGGCGCAGAAAAAGTCACTGAAGCTTTCTTT. This sequence encodes CASTPGAEKVTEAFF.

The V and J genes are TRBV6-1 and TRBJ2-1, with 9 bases aligning to TRBD2. V was pared by 5 bases and J by 9 bases, with 11 bases of the junction left unmatched. The CDR3 contains 15 residues. In germline, CDR1 is MNHNS, CDR2 SASEGT. The CDR3 nucleotides read TGTGCCAGCAGTCCCGTAGCGGGAGCCTTTAGTGAGCAGTTCTTC. It specifies CASSPVAGAFSEQFF.

On this clone: The junction differs from germline at one of its ends, possibly a read error. The chain carries TRBV19 and TRBJ2-7; TRBD1 matches 8 bases. CDR3 size: 16 residues. The germline CDR1 and CDR2 sequences are LNHDA and SQIVND (reference sequence). CDR3 bases: TGTGCCATTAGTTTCGTCGGGACAGGACGCTCCTACGAGCAGTACTTC. Translation: CAISFVGTGRSYEQYF.

This clone was seen ten or more times. V usage is TRBV14 and J usage is TRBJ1-1; D unclear. This CDR3 spans 13 amino acids. Trimming cost V 4 bases and J 0 bases, with 6 bases left between them. Germline lookup yields CDR1 SGHDN and CDR2 FVKESK. The CDR3 reads CASSLGLNTEAFF. CDR3 bases: TGTGCCAGCAGCCTTGGGTTGAACACTGAAGCTTTCTTT.

This clone has a count of ten or more. J is TRBJ2-3 and V is TRBV20-1; D call uncertain. V was pared by 3 bases and J by 6 bases, with 7 bases between. There are 11 residues in the CDR3. CDR1 and CDR2 from the germline V gene are DFQATT and SNEGSKA (reference sequence). CDR3 DNA: TGCAGTGCTAGCCTGCTCGATACGCAGTATTTT. This gives the protein CSASLLDTQYF.

The sample holds a few counts of this clone. The J gene is TRBJ2-7, the V gene TRBV12-3 or TRBV12-4, with D perhaps matching TRBD2 (6 bases). This CDR3 is built from 14 residues. Trimming removed 8 bases from V and 4 bases from J, with 18 bases in between. CDR3 bases: TGTGCCAGCCTGCCCGACGGAGGGCATTACGAGCAGTACTTC. Translation: CASLPDGGHYEQYF.

This clone has a count of ten or more. The junction and the germline gene differ at one end; a read error may be behind it. The rearrangement uses TRBV5-1 and TRBJ2-1; D gene unclear. The CDR3 covers 15 residues. From germline, CDR1 is SGHRS and CDR2 YFSETQ. This CDR3 reads CASSLVALSDNEQLF. For the CDR3, the DNA is TGCGCCAGCAGCTTAGTCGCCCTATCCGACAATGAGCAGCTCTTC. Together with reference TRBV5-1 and TRBJ2-1, the CDR3 gives the full variable domain: KAGVTQTPRYLIKTRGQQVTLSCSPISGHRSVSWYQQTPGQGLQFLFEYFSETQRNKGNFPGRFSGRQFSNSRSEMNVSTLELGDSALYLCASSLVALSDNEQLFGPGTRLTVL.

This clone came up many times. The genes are TRBV9 and TRBJ2-1, with D unresolved. This CDR3 comprises 12 residues. Germline V gene sequence: CDR1 SGDLS, CDR2 YYNGEE. The ends were cut back, 4 bases at V and 4 bases at J, with 6 bases in the middle. CDR3 amino acids: CASSPDYNEQFF. Here the CDR3 DNA reads TGTGCCAGCAGCCCTGATTACAATGAGCAGTTCTTC.

This clone was detected only a few times. The rearrangement joins TRBV6-4 to TRBJ2-1; D is perhaps TRBD1 (6 bases). Germline CDR1 and CDR2: MRHNA and SNTAGT. V gave up 2 bases and J gave up 10 bases, with 12 bases separating them. The CDR3 runs to 13 residues. CDR3: CASSDRDTGEQFF. The CDR3 bases are TGTGCCAGCAGTGACAGGGACACCGGGGAGCAGTTCTTC.

This clone was observed at least ten times. V and J are TRBV5-4 and TRBJ2-1; tentative D call: TRBD1 (5 bases). V lost 1 base, J lost 7 bases, and 12 bases lay in between. The CDR3 runs to 14 residues. Looked up from germline, CDR1 is SGHNT and CDR2 is YYREEE (reference sequence). The CDR3 DNA is TGTGCCAGCAGCTTGAGCTTACAGGAGAATGAGCAGTTCTTC. Translated: CASSLSLQENEQFF.

This clone showed up many times. The J gene is TRBJ2-3, the V gene TRBV18, with 7 bases identical to TRBD1. The CDR3 runs 12 residues. Germline CDR1 KGHSH, CDR2 LQKENI. Trimming cost V 8 bases and J 6 bases; bases outside gene matches: 5. The CDR3 region is CASTLDRDTQYF. The DNA of the CDR3 is TGTGCCAGCACCCTGGACAGGGATACGCAGTATTTT. Using reference TRBV18 and TRBJ2-3 for the parts outside the CDR3, the full variable domain is NAGVMQNPRHLVRRRGQEARLRCSPMKGHSHVYWYRQLPEEGLKFMVYLQKENIIDESGMPKERFSAEFPKEGPSILRIQQVVRGDSAAYFCASTLDRDTQYFGPGTRLTVL.

The sample holds many counts of this clone. V usage is TRBV18 and J usage is TRBJ2-1; 7 bases line up with TRBD2. The junction had 10 bases not matched to a gene; V was cut back by 3 bases and J by 8 bases. CDR3 size: 15 residues. Germline CDR1 KGHSH, CDR2 LQKENI. CDR3 sequence reads: CASSPVGGRLDEQFF. The CDR3 region has the DNA TGTGCCAGCTCACCGGTTGGCGGGAGATTGGATGAGCAGTTCTTC.

This clone turned up a few times. The rearrangement uses TRBV24-1 and TRBJ2-4, with a weak D call TRBD1 (6 bases). CDR1 and CDR2 from the germline V gene are KGHDR and SFDVKD. The CDR3 length is 15 residues. V lost 5 bases and J 7 bases, leaving 17 bases between the germline ends. The CDR3 nucleotides are TGTGCCACCAGTGGGTCGGACAGTGAAAAGAACATTCAGTACTTC. This encodes CATSGSDSEKNIQYF.

This clone occurred many times. The chain is built from TRBV19 and TRBJ1-4; unclear D gene. V was clipped by 6 bases and J by 0 bases, with 5 bases between them. The length of the CDR3 is 13 residues. From germline, CDR1 is LNHDA and CDR2 SQIVND (reference sequence). CDR3 nucleotide sequence: TGTGCCAGTAGACGAGCAACTAATGAAAAACTGTTTTTT. The encoded protein is CASRRATNEKLFF.

The V call is TRBV20-1, the J call TRBJ2-3; no reliable D call. With 7 bases removed from V and 0 bases from J, the gap between germline ends came to 11 bases. The V gene's germline CDR1 is DFQATT and CDR2 SNEGSKA (reference sequence). This CDR3 spans 13 amino acids. CDR3 loop: CSGVQASTDTQYF. The CDR3 DNA sequence: TGCAGTGGGGTCCAGGCTAGCACAGATACGCAGTATTTT.

The chain employs TRBV12-3 or TRBV12-4 and TRBJ1-1; TRBD1 might be the D (6 bases). The CDR3 totals 15 residues. The V and J ends lost 2 bases and 2 bases respectively, with 12 bases between them. CDR3 coding DNA: TGTGCCAGCAGTTTAACGGTACAGGGTAACACTGAAGCTTTCTTT. Its translation is CASSLTVQGNTEAFF.

With regard to this clone: This sequence may be a read error, since a much larger clone differs from it by one base. The chain couples TRBV10-2 to TRBJ1-5; D might be TRBD1 (6 bases). This CDR3 is 13 amino acids long. V was clipped by 8 bases and J by 4 bases, with 12 bases between them. Germline V gives CDR1 WSHSY, CDR2 SAAADI. The CDR3 region is CASVGAENQPQHF. CDR3 nucleotide sequence: TGCGCCAGCGTGGGGGCGGAAAATCAGCCCCAGCATTTT.

This clone was recorded many times. The chain is built from TRBV11-1 and TRBJ2-7; 10 nucleotides match TRBD1. Germline-derived CDR1 and CDR2 are SGHAT and FQDESV (reference sequence). V dropped 5 bases and J dropped 5; count of bases not matched to a gene: 12. CDR3 length: 16 amino acids. CDR3 amino acids: CASSQTRQGAYHEQYF. DNA for the CDR3: TGTGCCAGCAGCCAGACGAGACAGGGGGCTTACCACGAGCAGTACTTC.

The chain uses TRBV20-1 and TRBJ2-2; D ambiguous. CDR1 is DFQATT and CDR2 is SNEGSKA in the germline V gene (reference sequence). This CDR3 has 16 amino acids. The V end lost 2 bases, the J end lost 2 bases, and 15 bases lay between the germline ends. The CDR3 coding sequence is TGCAGTGCTAGATATCTCAGTGGCTTTAACACCGGGGAGCTGTTTTTT. Amino acids: CSARYLSGFNTGELFF.

As for this clone: Other nucleotide sequences in the sample specify the same CDR3. The chain recombines TRBV7-2 with TRBJ1-2; D not resolved. V lost 0 bases and J 4 bases, leaving 6 bases between the germline ends. CDR1 and CDR2 (germline): SGHTA, FQGNSA. The CDR3 is 13 amino acids. CDR3 nucleotide sequence: TGTGCCAGCAGCTTAGCAGGGAGCTATGGCTACACCTTC. Translating it yields CASSLAGSYGYTF.

This clone was detected ten times or more. The chain recombines TRBV19 with TRBJ1-1, with D maybe TRBD1 (5 bases). CDR3 length: 15 residues. The V end was cut by 4 bases, the J end by 0 bases, with 12 bases between. Germline CDR1 and CDR2: LNHDA and SQIVND (reference sequence). This CDR3 is CASSTPGSMNTEAFF. CDR3 in DNA: TGTGCCAGTAGTACCCCAGGGTCTATGAACACTGAAGCTTTCTTT.

This clone has more than one count but fewer than ten. J is TRBJ2-5 and V is TRBV28; 7 nucleotides align to TRBD2. Looked up from germline, CDR1 is MDHEN and CDR2 is SYDVKM. V gave up 7 bases and J gave up 2 bases; unmatched junction bases: 13. CDR3 size: 16 residues. The CDR3 DNA is TGTGCCAGCACCCCCCGGGGTAGCGGGTTTCAAGAGACCCAGTACTTC. Its protein is CASTPRGSGFQETQYF.

CDR3 in amino acids: CSAYGRYGYTF. CDR3 bases: TGCAGTGCCTATGGCCGCTATGGCTACACCTTC. The genes are TRBV20-1 and TRBJ1-2; no reliable D call. Deletions cut 6 bases from V and 4 bases from J, with 9 bases between. From germline, CDR1 is DFQATT and CDR2 SNEGSKA (reference sequence). The CDR3 consists of 11 residues.

This clone came up a few times. J is TRBJ2-3 and V is TRBV12-3 or TRBV12-4; 8 bases line up with TRBD2. Losses at the gene ends were 4 bases for V and 2 bases for J; bases not matched to a gene: 2. The CDR3 runs to 14 residues. DNA of the CDR3: TGTGCCAGCAGTTATAGCGGGACCACAGATACGCAGTATTTT. This codes for CASSYSGTTDTQYF.

Comment on this clone: At one end, the junction sequence differs from germline, possibly due to a read error. The genes are TRBV28 and TRBJ1-5; a weak D match, TRBD1 (5 bases). CDR3 length equals 14 residues. Germline V CDR1 and CDR2: MDHEN, SYDVKM. CDR3: CASSSWTRNQPQHF. The CDR3 coding sequence is TGTGCTAGCAGTTCTTGGACAAGGAATCAGCCCCAGCATTTT.

This clone was detected many times. The gene calls are TRBV20-1 and TRBJ2-1, with 9 bases identical to TRBD2. Trimming cost V 7 bases and J 4 bases; bases outside gene matches: 8. Germline CDR1 is DFQATT and CDR2 is SNEGSKA (reference sequence). The CDR3 loop spans 14 amino acids. Written as DNA, the CDR3 is TGCAGTGGGAGAGGGACTAGCTTTTACAATGAGCAGTTCTTC. As protein: CSGRGTSFYNEQFF.

This clone has at least ten counts. This chain joins TRBV5-5 and TRBJ2-2; 11 bases line up with TRBD2. The CDR3 runs to 16 residues. Germline V gene data show CDR1 as SGHKS and CDR2 as YYEKEE (reference sequence). Trimming removed 4 bases from V and 1 base from J; junction bases left unmatched: 3. The CDR3: CASSPGLAGNTGELFF. DNA of the CDR3: TGTGCCAGCAGCCCAGGACTAGCGGGGAACACCGGGGAGCTGTTTTTT.

In its sample, this clone was seen many times. The genes are TRBV9 and TRBJ2-7; D is perhaps TRBD1 or TRBD2 (7 bases each). Trimming removed 0 bases from V and 5 bases from J, with 12 bases in between. Germline-derived CDR1 and CDR2 are SGDLS and YYNGEE. The CDR3 extends over 14 amino acids. As DNA, the CDR3 is TGTGCCAGCAGCGTAGGGGGAGGGGGCAACGAGCAGTACTTC. Translation gives CASSVGGGGNEQYF.

V and J are TRBV5-1 and TRBJ2-7; D gene uncertain. Germline V gene data show CDR1 as SGHRS and CDR2 as YFSETQ. This CDR3 spans 13 amino acids. V shed 1 base and J shed 6 bases, with 11 bases lying between them. CDR3 residues: CASSLTRLPEQYF. The CDR3 DNA is TGCGCCAGCAGCTTGACCCGTCTTCCCGAGCAGTACTTC. Looking up the rest from reference TRBV5-1 and TRBJ2-7 gives the full variable domain: KAGVTQTPRYLIKTRGQQVTLSCSPISGHRSVSWYQQTPGQGLQFLFEYFSETQRNKGNFPGRFSGRQFSNSRSEMNVSTLELGDSALYLCASSLTRLPEQYFGPGTRLTVT.

Comment on this clone: A much larger clone lies one base from this, so it may be a read error. This chain uses TRBV10-2 with TRBJ2-1; TRBD1 is a possible D gene (5 bases). CDR1 WSHSY and CDR2 SAAADI come from the germline V gene. The ends were cut back, 3 bases at V and 6 bases at J, with 18 bases in the middle. The CDR3 sequence is 16 residues long. This CDR3 reads CASSDPQGSWINEQFF. For the CDR3, the DNA is TGCGCCAGCAGTGATCCCCAGGGCAGCTGGATCAATGAGCAGTTCTTC.